This T cell receptor beta chain derives from a study of T-cell reconstitution after alpha-beta-depleted transplantation in children. Study-level points and caveats: Alpha-beta T cells present about two months after transplant were reported to originate from several hundred expanded graft clones.

TCRbeta library preparation incorporated unique molecular identifiers. Using its own MiXCR run on the PCR reads, TCRdb lists one record per CDR3 protein. This table holds approximately 97,000 distinct CDR3 sequences, around 5.9% found once. V shed 1 base and J shed 2 bases, with 13 bases lying between them. The V gene's germline CDR1 is SGHRS and CDR2 YFSETQ. The CDR3 length is 15 residues. In this sample, this clonotype turned up many times. As yet, its antigen is unknown. The sequence came from a female patient aged 2 to 10 who had a stem cell transplant for Fanconi anemia, so the T cells may come from the graft donor. The chain recombines TRBV5-1 with TRBJ2-7; TRBD1 is a possible D gene (6 bases). The sample consisted of PBMCs, mostly from graft donor cells, taken 60 days after TCRalphabeta/CD19-depleted stem cell transplant. In nucleotides, the CDR3 is TGCGCCAGCAGCTTGAATACCCGGACAGCCTACGAGCAGTACTTC. Amino acids: CASSLNTRTAYEQYF.